The 30 T cell receptor beta chains listed next were all sequenced from one sample in a study of T cells in Graves' hyperthyroidism and ophthalmopathy. Researchers took RNA transcripts and amplified the TCR beta CDR3 regions from them. First-round RT-PCR with HTBI primers amplified the TCR CDR3 region. MiXCR was run by TCRdb on the multiplex PCR reads, yielding one entry per CDR3 protein. The table records 500,000 to 600,000 distinct CDR3 sequences, approximately 20% of them present only once. Sequencing was performed on blood. The receptor source for this set is a man aged 35-49 years with Graves' ophthalmopathy.

A note on this clonotype: This sequence may be a read error, since a much larger clone differs from it by one base. This chain connects TRBV6-2 or TRBV6-3 to TRBJ2-5, with 9 bases fitting TRBD2. This CDR3 is built from 13 residues. Germline CDR1 is MNHEY and CDR2 is SVGEGT. Trimming removed 6 bases from V and 3 bases from J; junction bases left unmatched: 2. CDR3: CASRRLAEETQYF. The CDR3 DNA reads TGTGCCAGCAGAAGACTAGCGGAAGAGACCCAGTACTTC.

This clonotype has a count of ten or more. The chain is built from TRBV2 and TRBJ2-2; TRBD2 matches at 9 bases. The CDR3 spans 16 residues. Unmatched junction bases numbered 9, after V lost 9 bases and J lost 1 base. Germline CDR1 SNHLY, CDR2 FYNNEI. CDR3 in amino acids: CASQNLAGENTGELFF. For the CDR3, the DNA is TGTGCCAGTCAAAACTTAGCGGGGGAGAACACCGGGGAGCTGTTTTTT.

A few counts support this clonotype. This chain links TRBV5-1 with TRBJ2-5; no firm D call. The CDR3 sequence is 14 residues long. V was shortened by 0 bases and J by 4 bases, with 10 bases between the two germline ends. CDR1 SGHRS and CDR2 YFSETQ come from the germline V gene. CDR3 DNA sequence: TGCGCCAGCAGCTTGGAGGGCCTTCGAGAGACCCAGTACTTC. This gives the protein CASSLEGLRETQYF.

The chain recombines TRBV7-9 with TRBJ2-1, with 7 bases lining up with TRBD2. Trimming took 3 bases from V and 8 from J; bases not matched to a gene: 7. Looked up from germline, CDR1 is SEHNR and CDR2 is FQNEAQ (reference sequence). This CDR3 is 14 amino acids long. This chain's CDR3 is CASSFAGVGDEQFF. CDR3 bases: TGTGCCAGCAGCTTCGCGGGAGTTGGCGATGAGCAGTTCTTC.

This clonotype was counted ten times or more. The CDR3 sequence: CASSLGQGGFGGYTF. The DNA for the CDR3 is TGTGCCAGCAGTTTAGGACAGGGGGGTTTCGGTGGCTACACCTTC. The gene calls are TRBV27 and TRBJ1-2; 10 positions agree with TRBD1. CDR1 is MNHEY, CDR2 SMNVEV, per germline (reference sequence). The J segment lost 7 bases and the V segment lost 2 bases, leaving 7 bases of the junction unmatched. The length of the CDR3 is 15 residues.

A remark on this clonotype: This may be a read error, as it is one base from a much larger clone. The chain combines TRBV27 with TRBJ2-7; no definite D call. The V gene's germline CDR1 is MNHEY and CDR2 SMNVEV (reference sequence). The CDR3 loop spans 12 amino acids. In nucleotides, the CDR3 is TGTTCCAGCAGCCCCTCCAACTACGAGCAGTACTTC. Residues: CSSSPSNYEQYF.

The chain employs TRBV5-1 and TRBJ2-5; the match to TRBD1 covers 7 bases. Germline V gene lookup returns CDR1 SGHRS and CDR2 YFSETQ. With 4 bases clipped from V and 1 base from J, the junction kept 7 bases outside the gene matches. This CDR3 comprises 15 residues. The chain's CDR3 is CASSVMGQLQETQYF. In DNA form, the CDR3 reads TGCGCCAGCAGCGTAATGGGACAGCTCCAAGAGACCCAGTACTTC.

The chain has TRBV11-3 and TRBJ1-3; 7 bases are shared with TRBD1. Per germline, CDR1 SGHNT and CDR2 YENEEA. The CDR3 length is 13 residues. V gave up 5 bases and J gave up 8 bases; unmatched junction bases: 6. The CDR3 loop reads CASSQTGVDTIYF. In DNA, the CDR3 is TGTGCCAGCAGCCAAACAGGGGTGGACACCATATATTTT.

This clonotype was observed many times. J is TRBJ1-2 and V is TRBV7-8; 9 bases are shared with TRBD1. The CDR3 is 12 residues long. CDR1 and CDR2 (germline): SGHVS, FQNEAQ. Trimming cost V 6 bases and J 6 bases; bases outside gene matches: 2. In nucleotides, the CDR3 is TGTGCCAGCAGTAGGACAGGGGATGGCTACACCTTC. This gives the protein CASSRTGDGYTF.

The table lists this clonotype with many counts. CDR3 protein: CASREGGNEQFF. The CDR3 DNA follows: TGTGCCAGCAGGGAGGGCGGGAATGAGCAGTTCTTC. The chain uses TRBV27 and TRBJ2-1; D may be TRBD2 (6 bases). With 6 bases removed from V and 7 bases from J, the gap between germline ends came to 10 bases. This CDR3 region has 12 residues. CDR1 is MNHEY, CDR2 SMNVEV, per germline (reference sequence).

The gene calls are TRBV27 and TRBJ2-1, with TRBD2 identical over 9 bases. CDR3 length: 16 amino acids. Trimming removed 5 bases from V and 9 bases from J; junction bases left unmatched: 14. Germline CDR1 reads MNHEY; CDR2 reads SMNVEV (reference sequence). DNA of the CDR3: TGTGCCAGCAGTCCCCGAGGCCTAGCGGGAACGGGTGAGCAGTTCTTC. It encodes CASSPRGLAGTGEQFF.

J is TRBJ2-1 and V is TRBV7-2, with TRBD2 matching over 13 bases. Trimming cost V 6 bases and J 4 bases; bases outside gene matches: 3. Germline V gene sequence: CDR1 SGHTA, CDR2 FQGNSA. The CDR3 runs 15 residues. The CDR3 nucleotides are TGTGCCAGCAGGTGGACTAGCGGGGGTTACAATGAGCAGTTCTTC. This encodes CASRWTSGGYNEQFF.

This clonotype was seen many times. The gene calls are TRBV11-2 and TRBJ2-5; D might be TRBD1 (5 bases). Trimming pared 1 base from V and 2 bases from J, leaving 8 bases between. The CDR3 contains 14 residues. Looked up from germline, CDR1 is SGHAT and CDR2 is FQNNGV. The CDR3 loop reads CASSLAGWQETQYF. In DNA, the CDR3 is TGTGCCAGCAGCTTAGCAGGGTGGCAAGAGACCCAGTACTTC. Full variable domain (missing parts from reference TRBV11-2 and TRBJ2-5): EAGVAQSPRYKIIEKRQSVAFWCNPISGHATLYWYQQILGQGPKLLIQFQNNGVVDDSQLPKDRFSAERLKGVDSTLKIQPAKLEDSAVYLCASSLAGWQETQYFGPGTRLLVL.

This clonotype has more than one count but fewer than ten. The V and J genes are TRBV29-1 and TRBJ2-3; the D gene is possibly TRBD2 (6 bases). The CDR3 length is 11 residues. Germline-derived CDR1 and CDR2 are SQVTM and ANQGSEA. V gave up 4 bases and J gave up 6 bases, with 8 bases separating them. CDR3 nucleotides: TGCAGCGTTGGGGACTCGGATACGCAGTATTTT. It specifies CSVGDSDTQYF.

At least ten counts were recorded for this clonotype. The CDR3 DNA reads as TGTGCCAGCAGCTTAGCGAGGCAAGCTAGCGGGAGCCATGAGCAGTTCTTC. Amino acids: CASSLARQASGSHEQFF. The chain links TRBV7-9 to TRBJ2-1, with 10 bases identical to TRBD2. The CDR3 covers 17 residues. V lost 0 bases to trimming and J lost 8 bases; unmatched junction nucleotides: 10. CDR1 and CDR2 (germline): SEHNR, FQNEAQ (reference sequence).

This clonotype was observed many times. V usage is TRBV5-1 and J usage is TRBJ2-7; D possibly corresponds to TRBD1 (5 bases). Germline assignment: CDR1 SGHRS and CDR2 YFSETQ. The germline V and J ends were trimmed by 5 bases and 2 bases, with 11 bases remaining between them. The CDR3 length is 13 residues. The CDR3 is CASSGSGTYEQYF. Written as DNA, the CDR3 is TGCGCCAGCAGTGGGTCAGGGACCTACGAGCAGTACTTC. Full variable domain (rest looked up from reference TRBV5-1 and TRBJ2-7): KAGVTQTPRYLIKTRGQQVTLSCSPISGHRSVSWYQQTPGQGLQFLFEYFSETQRNKGNFPGRFSGRQFSNSRSEMNVSTLELGDSALYLCASSGSGTYEQYFGPGTRLTVT.

This clonotype was detected only a few times. The chain carries TRBV27 and TRBJ1-5; a possible D gene is TRBD1 (5 bases). The CDR3 sequence is 13 residues long. Trimming left V 6 bases short and J 10 bases short, with 16 bases between. Germline assignment: CDR1 MNHEY and CDR2 SMNVEV (reference sequence). CDR3 sequence reads: CASSPPGGRPQHF. CDR3 sequence (DNA): TGTGCCAGCAGCCCCCCGGGGGGTCGTCCCCAGCATTTT.

This clonotype has a handful of counts. The CDR3 loop reads CAMTGGNVTGYTF. CDR3 nucleotides: TGTGCCATGACAGGGGGCAATGTAACGGGCTACACCTTC. The chain employs TRBV2 and TRBJ1-2, with 10 bases lining up with TRBD1. Trimming at V came to 10 bases and at J to 8 bases, leaving 10 bases not matched to a gene. From germline, CDR1 is SNHLY and CDR2 FYNNEI. This CDR3 region has 13 residues.

The chain couples TRBV25-1 to TRBJ1-2; 7 nucleotides line up with TRBD1. The V gene end was trimmed by 4 bases and the J gene end by 5 bases; junction bases not matched to a gene: 10. CDR3 length equals 15 residues. Germline V lookup: CDR1 MGHDK, CDR2 SYGVNS. CDR3 bases: TGTGCCAGCAGTGCGGCCGGGACAGACCATTATGGCTACACCTTC. This translates into CASSAAGTDHYGYTF.

This chain connects TRBV18 to TRBJ2-5; 7 bases line up with TRBD1. The CDR3 is 15 residues long. Germline V gene lookup returns CDR1 KGHSH and CDR2 LQKENI. V was clipped by 4 bases and J by 5 bases; unmatched bases: 10. CDR3 bases: TGTGCCAGCTCACACCCGACAGGGAGCAAGGAGACCCAGTACTTC. Its protein is CASSHPTGSKETQYF.

The rearrangement joins TRBV6-1 to TRBJ2-7; D unresolved. The CDR3 extends over 13 amino acids. V was trimmed by 4 bases and J by 6 bases, leaving 13 bases between them. Germline loops: CDR1 MNHNS, CDR2 SASEGT. The CDR3 DNA is TGTGCCAGCAGTGCCGATAGAGTAGGCGAGCAGTACTTC. Its translation: CASSADRVGEQYF.

This clonotype was seen more than once but under ten times. CDR3 nucleotide sequence: TGCGCCAGCAGCTCGTCGGGACAGGCCTACGAGCAGTACTTC. The encoded protein is CASSSSGQAYEQYF. This chain joins TRBV5-1 and TRBJ2-7; 8 bases are a match to TRBD1. V gave up 3 bases and J gave up 2 bases; unmatched junction bases: 4. This CDR3 spans 14 amino acids. Germline V gene data show CDR1 as SGHRS and CDR2 as YFSETQ.

The genes are TRBV14 and TRBJ1-6; TRBD1 agrees at 9 bases. Germline V gene sequence: CDR1 SGHDN, CDR2 FVKESK. This CDR3 has 15 amino acids. Trimming removed 3 bases from V and 7 bases from J; junction bases left unmatched: 4. The CDR3 nucleotides read TGTGCCAGCAGCCAGAGCGGGACAGGGAATTCACCCCTCCACTTT. This encodes CASSQSGTGNSPLHF. Full variable domain (outside the CDR3, taken from reference TRBV14 and TRBJ1-6): EAGVTQFPSHSVIEKGQTVTLRCDPISGHDNLYWYRRVMGKEIKFLLHFVKESKQDESGMPNNRFLAERTGGTYSTLKVQPAELEDSGVYFCASSQSGTGNSPLHFGNGTRLTVT.

The rearrangement links TRBV30 to TRBJ1-1; D ambiguous. The V gene's germline CDR1 is GTSNPN and CDR2 SVGIG (reference sequence). V dropped 0 bases and J dropped 0 bases, with 11 bases sitting between them. The CDR3 is 15 amino acids. CDR3 in DNA: TGTGCCTGGAGTGTACTAAAATTCATGAACACTGAAGCTTTCTTT. Its protein is CAWSVLKFMNTEAFF.

This clonotype came up many times. The gene calls are TRBV3-1 and TRBJ1-5, with TRBD1 as a possible D gene (5 bases). The germline V and J ends were trimmed by 0 bases and 7 bases, with 10 bases remaining between them. Germline-derived CDR1 and CDR2 are LGHDT and YNNKEL (reference sequence). The CDR3 has 14 amino acids. The CDR3 DNA sequence: TGTGCCAGCAGCCAAGAAGGGGTGAGGCAGCCCCAGCATTTT. It is translated as CASSQEGVRQPQHF.

The chain couples TRBV10-3 to TRBJ2-3, with 10 bases that match TRBD2. Germline CDR1 reads ENHRY; CDR2 reads SYGVKD. V lost 6 bases and J lost 5; bases outside the gene matches: 5. The CDR3 extends over 14 amino acids. CDR3 in amino acids: CAISLAGEGDTQYF. CDR3 nucleotides: TGTGCCATCAGCCTAGCGGGGGAAGGAGATACGCAGTATTTT.

This clonotype has ten or more counts. The chain carries TRBV27 and TRBJ2-3; D unclear. CDR3 length equals 13 residues. Deletions cut 5 bases from V and 6 bases from J, with 12 bases between. CDR1 and CDR2 (germline): MNHEY, SMNVEV (reference sequence). DNA of the CDR3: TGTGCCAGCAGTCATACCCCCCCCGATACGCAGTATTTT. Its protein product is CASSHTPPDTQYF.

This clonotype occurred a few times. The chain couples TRBV24-1 to TRBJ1-5; no reliable D call. This CDR3 contains 16 residues. Trimming removed 3 bases at V and 0 bases at J, with 11 bases between. CDR1 KGHDR and CDR2 SFDVKD come from the germline V gene. DNA for the CDR3: TGTGCCACCAGTGATGGGCGGCTGAATAGCAATCAGCCCCAGCATTTT. Translation: CATSDGRLNSNQPQHF.

The chain links TRBV5-1 to TRBJ1-1; D possibly corresponds to TRBD1 (5 bases). Looked up from germline, CDR1 is SGHRS and CDR2 is YFSETQ. Trimming removed 7 bases from V and 6 bases from J, with 13 bases in between. The CDR3 is 12 amino acids. CDR3 nucleotides: TGCGCCAGCGGTACGGGACTATCTGAAGCTTTCTTT. Translated, it gives CASGTGLSEAFF.

With regard to this clonotype: A read error may be the cause here, since a much bigger clone is one base away. This chain links TRBV7-2 with TRBJ2-5, with 13 bases fitting TRBD2. Trimming cost V 0 bases and J 11 bases; bases outside gene matches: 6. CDR1 SGHTA and CDR2 FQGNSA come from the germline V gene. This CDR3 spans 15 amino acids. In DNA, the CDR3 is TGTGCCAGCAGCTTAGCGAGGACTAGCGGGAGTGGTCAGTACTTC. This encodes CASSLARTSGSGQYF.